This T cell receptor (beta chain) was captured in a study of cytomegalovirus exposure and HLA in healthy donors. Study outcomes and limitations: A later analysis reported that several of the most significant clusters appeared to be linked to common viral pathogens, among them Epstein-Barr virus.

The CDR3 runs to 13 residues. V was clipped by 8 bases and J by 3 bases; unmatched bases: 3. Germline loops: CDR1 MNHEY, CDR2 SVGAGI. In its sample, this clone was seen many times. Antigen unknown. The PCR employed 60 Vbeta primers together with 13 Jbeta primers. Sequencing used immunoSEQ multiplex PCR; TCRdb keeps in-frame clones, though not all of them. The table shows some 130,000 clones, with about four fifths occurring only once. This clonotype originated in a woman aged 40 to 49 in good health and CMV-seronegative. Sequenced input: PBMCs. The chain joins TRBV6-5 to TRBJ2-3; 9 nucleotides line up with TRBD1. This chain's CDR3 is CASRDRVTDTQYF. The CDR3 nucleotides read TGTGCCAGCCGGGACAGGGTGACAGATACGCAGTATTTT.